The 26 T cell receptor beta chains given below trace back to one sample, sequenced in a study of cytomegalovirus exposure and HLA in healthy donors. The PCR employed 60 Vbeta primers together with 13 Jbeta primers. Assay used: immunoSEQ multiplex PCR; TCRdb lists only in-frame clones, some missing. The sample lists 65,000 to 90,000 clones, approximately 78% occurring once. Sample: PBMCs. The receptor source for this set is a man between 18 and 29 years old in good health and CMV-seronegative.

This clone has more than one count but fewer than ten. The chain uses TRBV6-5 and TRBJ2-2; the D gene is possibly TRBD2 (7 bases). In germline, CDR1 is MNHEY, CDR2 SVGAGI. The ends were cut back, 8 bases at V and 4 bases at J, with 17 bases in the middle. This CDR3 contains 15 residues. In DNA, the CDR3 is TGTGCCAGCGCCGAGGGGGGGGTCGGCACCGGGGAGCTGTTTTTT. Its protein product is CASAEGGVGTGELFF.

This sequence joins TRBV5-6 and TRBJ1-2, with 8 bases matching TRBD1. Germline V gene data show CDR1 as SGHDT and CDR2 as YYEEEE. This CDR3 has 14 amino acids. V was pared by 0 bases and J by 6 bases, with 4 bases of the junction left unmatched. The CDR3 loop reads CASSLGTGSHGYTF. CDR3 DNA sequence: TGTGCCAGCAGCTTGGGGACAGGGAGTCATGGCTACACCTTC.

The count of this clone is one. The chain couples TRBV6-6 to TRBJ2-2; TRBD1 matches 9 bases. Germline values: CDR1 MNHNY, CDR2 SVGAGI (reference sequence). Trimming at V came to 5 bases and at J to 7 bases, leaving 5 bases not matched to a gene. This CDR3 is built from 14 residues. This chain's CDR3 is CASSQGQGGGELFF. The CDR3, as DNA: TGTGCCAGCAGTCAGGGACAGGGTGGCGGGGAGCTGTTTTTT.

The J gene is TRBJ2-1, the V gene TRBV6-6; D gene unclear. The CDR3 runs to 11 residues. The germline V and J ends were trimmed by 2 bases and 8 bases, with 4 bases remaining between them. CDR1 and CDR2 from the germline V gene are MNHNY and SVGAGI (reference sequence). Written as DNA, the CDR3 is TGTGCCAGCAGTTACGGAGATGAGCAGTTCTTC. It specifies CASSYGDEQFF.

The chain carries TRBV27 and TRBJ1-1; D is uncertain. V was trimmed by 6 bases and J by 6 bases, leaving 17 bases between them. Germline lookup yields CDR1 MNHEY and CDR2 SMNVEV (reference sequence). The CDR3 runs 14 residues. This CDR3 reads CASSPLNLSPEAFF. The CDR3 DNA sequence: TGTGCCAGCAGCCCCTTGAACCTGAGTCCTGAAGCTTTCTTT.

The V call is TRBV28, the J call TRBJ2-2; D is unclear. Germline V gives CDR1 MDHEN, CDR2 SYDVKM. The CDR3 consists of 11 residues. V was cut by 6 bases and J by 5 bases, with 4 bases left in between. The CDR3 loop reads CASSLTGELFF. As DNA, the CDR3 is TGTGCCAGCAGCCTAACCGGGGAGCTGTTTTTT.

This chain links TRBV15 with TRBJ1-5; D uncertain. This CDR3 is 17 amino acids long. Trimming pared 1 base from V and 4 bases from J, leaving 17 bases between. The germline CDR1 and CDR2 sequences are LNHNV and YYDKDF (reference sequence). CDR3 nucleotide sequence: TGTGCCACCAGCAGAGGGACGGGAGGGTTTGGAAATCAGCCCCAGCATTTT. Protein: CATSRGTGGFGNQPQHF.

The rearrangement uses TRBV7-9 and TRBJ1-5; TRBD1 might be the D (5 bases). The CDR3 length is 14 residues. In germline, CDR1 is SEHNR, CDR2 FQNEAQ (reference sequence). Deletions cut 6 bases from V and 2 bases from J, with 11 bases between. This chain's CDR3 is CASRPGLGNQPQHF. The CDR3 DNA reads as TGTGCCAGCAGGCCAGGGCTGGGCAATCAGCCCCAGCATTTT.

Notes on this clone: Germline and junction disagree at one end, which may indicate a read error. J is TRBJ2-2 and V is TRBV4-1; 12 bases match TRBD2. The germline gives CDR1 MGHRA, CDR2 YSYEKL. The CDR3 extends over 19 amino acids. The CDR3 loop is CASSKDTSGGPSNTGELFF. Written as DNA, the CDR3 is TGCGCCAGCAGCAAAGATACTAGCGGGGGGCCTTCGAACACCGGGGAGCTGTTTTTT.

As for this clone: The sample holds other DNA sequences that translate to the same CDR3. The V gene is TRBV7-2, the J gene TRBJ2-2; D uncertain. The CDR3 extends over 13 amino acids. Germline CDR1 is SGHTA and CDR2 is FQGNSA. Trimming took 2 bases from V and 1 from J, leaving 2 bases between them. CDR3 in amino acids: CASSLLNTGELFF. The CDR3 nucleotides read TGTGCCAGCAGCTTACTGAACACCGGGGAGCTGTTTTTT.

The chain uses TRBV4-1 and TRBJ2-7; no definite D call. CDR3 length equals 13 residues. V lost 1 base, J lost 3 bases, and 7 bases lay in between. The V gene's germline CDR1 is MGHRA and CDR2 YSYEKL. The CDR3 reads CASSQVADYEQYF. CDR3 coding DNA: TGCGCCAGCAGCCAAGTCGCAGACTACGAGCAGTACTTC.

The V gene is TRBV5-1, the J gene TRBJ2-1; D is possibly TRBD1 (6 bases). The length of the CDR3 is 14 residues. Trimming took off 0 bases at V and 9 bases at J, with 13 bases between the two ends. CDR1 SGHRS and CDR2 YFSETQ come from the germline V gene. The CDR3 here is CASSLVQGTREQFF. CDR3 DNA: TGCGCCAGCAGCTTGGTTCAGGGGACGCGTGAGCAGTTCTTC.

V usage is TRBV7-3 and J usage is TRBJ2-1, with D unresolved. Per the germline V gene, CDR1 is SGHTA and CDR2 is FQGTGA. Trimming removed 1 base at V and 6 bases at J, with 4 bases between. The CDR3 totals 12 residues. The CDR3 reads CASSLNSNEQFF. CDR3 DNA sequence: TGTGCCAGCAGCTTAAACTCCAATGAGCAGTTCTTC.

V and J are TRBV2 and TRBJ2-1; tentative D call: TRBD1 (6 bases). The germline CDR1 and CDR2 sequences are SNHLY and FYNNEI. The V gene lost 5 bases and the J gene lost 6 bases, with 20 bases spanning the gap. This CDR3 comprises 16 residues. Here the CDR3 reads CASSPYQGTRINEQFF. The DNA of the CDR3 is TGTGCCAGCAGTCCCTATCAGGGGACCCGGATCAATGAGCAGTTCTTC.

This chain uses TRBV20-1 with TRBJ2-2; perhaps TRBD1 as D (6 bases). V was trimmed by 5 bases and J by 8 bases, leaving 6 bases between them. This CDR3 comprises 10 residues. Germline V gene data show CDR1 as DFQATT and CDR2 as SNEGSKA (reference sequence). DNA for the CDR3: TGCAGTGCTGGACAGGGGGAGCTGTTTTTT. Its protein product is CSAGQGELFF.

J is TRBJ2-3 and V is TRBV19; D is undetermined. Germline CDR1 reads LNHDA; CDR2 reads SQIVND (reference sequence). V gave up 6 bases and J gave up 4 bases, with 8 bases separating them. The CDR3 totals 12 residues. CDR3 sequence: CASRQQPDTQYF. In nucleotides, the CDR3 is TGTGCCAGTAGACAGCAACCAGATACGCAGTATTTT.

The CDR3 loop is CASSLLGTPYNEQFF. CDR3 coding DNA: TGTGCCAGCAGTTTACTTGGGACACCCTACAATGAGCAGTTCTTC. This chain links TRBV28 with TRBJ2-1, with a tentative D call TRBD1 (6 bases). V gave up 2 bases and J gave up 2 bases, with 10 bases separating them. The germline gives CDR1 MDHEN, CDR2 SYDVKM. This CDR3 comprises 15 residues.

The chain employs TRBV15 and TRBJ1-5; TRBD1 might be the D (5 bases). Per germline, CDR1 LNHNV and CDR2 YYDKDF (reference sequence). This CDR3 is built from 13 residues. V lost 7 bases and J 4 bases, leaving 11 bases between the germline ends. The CDR3 coding sequence is TGTGCCACCATGGGGCACGGTAATCAGCCCCAGCATTTT. It yields the protein CATMGHGNQPQHF.

This chain uses TRBV2 with TRBJ2-2, with D tentatively TRBD2 (6 bases). The CDR3 is 15 amino acids. V was pared by 4 bases and J by 8 bases, with 17 bases between. Germline V CDR1 and CDR2: SNHLY, FYNNEI. Here the CDR3 DNA reads TGTGCCAGCAGTGGGGTTTCGGCGGGAAGGGGGGAGCTGTTTTTT. The encoded protein is CASSGVSAGRGELFF. Looking up the rest from reference TRBV2 and TRBJ2-2 gives the full variable domain: EPEVTQTPSHQVTQMGQEVILRCVPISNHLYFYWYRQILGQKVEFLVSFYNNEISEKSEIFDDQFSVERPDGSNFTLKIRSTKLEDSAMYFCASSGVSAGRGELFFGEGSRLTVL.

The chain's CDR3 is CASSSTGDTDTQYF. Here the CDR3 DNA reads TGTGCCAGCAGCTCGACAGGAGACACAGATACGCAGTATTTT. V gene TRBV7-9 combines with J gene TRBJ2-3; TRBD1 is a possible D gene (6 bases). Germline CDR1 and CDR2: SEHNR and FQNEAQ (reference sequence). Trimming shortened V by 4 bases and J by 2 bases, and 10 bases separated the two germline ends. The CDR3 extends over 14 amino acids.

The CDR3 loop is CASSPLSGAFF. The CDR3 region has the DNA TGTGCCAGCAGCCCCCTTAGCGGAGCTTTCTTT. This chain joins TRBV7-2 and TRBJ1-1; D is unresolved. The CDR3 has 11 amino acids. Between the trimmed V and J ends, which lost 5 bases and 10 bases, there was a span of 11 bases. In germline, CDR1 is SGHTA, CDR2 FQGNSA.

J is TRBJ2-3 and V is TRBV10-2; D possibly corresponds to TRBD1 (6 bases). V dropped 4 bases and J dropped 4 bases, with 12 bases sitting between them. Germline V gene data show CDR1 as WSHSY and CDR2 as SAAADI. The CDR3 runs to 14 residues. The CDR3 is CASSAGQGPDTQYF. The CDR3 nucleotides read TGCGCCAGCAGTGCGGGGCAGGGGCCAGATACGCAGTATTTT.

The V call is TRBV5-1, the J call TRBJ2-7; 9 nucleotides agree with TRBD1. V dropped 0 bases and J dropped 2; count of bases not matched to a gene: 3. The germline V gene encodes CDR1 SGHRS and CDR2 YFSETQ. The CDR3 is 15 residues long. The CDR3 sequence: CASSLGQGDTYEQYF. In DNA form, the CDR3 reads TGCGCCAGCAGCTTGGGACAGGGGGACACCTACGAGCAGTACTTC.

The chain uses TRBV11-2 and TRBJ1-5; TRBD1 matches at 8 bases. The CDR3 loop spans 15 amino acids. Germline-derived CDR1 and CDR2 are SGHAT and FQNNGV. The trim removed 1 base at V and 4 bases at J, leaving 3 bases unmatched. The CDR3 region has the DNA TGTGCCAGCAGCTTAGGACAGGGGATTAATCAGCCCCAGCATTTT. This encodes CASSLGQGINQPQHF.

V usage is TRBV18 and J usage is TRBJ2-7, with D perhaps matching TRBD1 (5 bases). This CDR3 comprises 13 residues. V was clipped by 6 bases and J by 3 bases, with 12 bases between them. The V gene's germline CDR1 is KGHSH and CDR2 LQKENI. The CDR3 sequence: CASSPNRIYEQYF. CDR3 in DNA: TGTGCCAGCTCCCCAAACAGGATCTACGAGCAGTACTTC.

The V and J genes are TRBV19 and TRBJ2-7; D remains unclear. CDR3 length: 15 residues. V lost 3 bases to trimming and J lost 5 bases, with 17 bases between them. The V gene's germline CDR1 is LNHDA and CDR2 SQIVND (reference sequence). This CDR3 is CASSISGQSNHEQYF. DNA for the CDR3: TGTGCCAGTAGTATTTCGGGTCAAAGCAACCACGAGCAGTACTTC.